A single T cell receptor (beta chain) is shown here with its context. The antigen remains undetermined. Trimming cost V 3 bases and J 5 bases, with 16 bases left between them. CDR1 is MDHEN, CDR2 SYDVKM, per germline. The CDR3 has 15 residues. The entry originates in a study of OX40 agonist ivuxolimab in advanced cancers. Study-wide points: Certain nonresponders likewise exhibited a low normalized T-cell clonal expansion. Clonal expansion among partial responders at 0.1-3.0 mg/kg ranked near the lowest.

Profiling relied on immunoSEQ multiplex PCR, and the TCRdb table lists in-frame clones only, not all of them. The sample has some 150,000 clones; 85% to 95% are singletons. This receptor was obtained from an adult with an advanced solid tumor such as melanoma, head and neck, liver or kidney cancer. The sample consisted of CD4+ or CD8+ T cells sorted from blood, taken in a trial of the OX40 agonist ivuxolimab. The chain joins TRBV28 to TRBJ2-5; no reliable D call. This CDR3 is CASSLTIPVQETQYF. CDR3 coding DNA: TGTGCCAGCAGTTTGACGATTCCGGTCCAGGAGACCCAGTACTTC.